These T cell receptor beta chains were read from a single sample in a study of a mutant IDH1 vaccine in newly diagnosed glioma. Their antigens remain unidentified. Sequencing was performed with immunoSEQ multiplex PCR; in TCRdb, only in-frame clones are kept and a portion is missing. The profile shows about 55,000 clones, 75% to 85% of them singletons. The sequenced sample was PBMCs, obtained from a glioma patient whose treatment included an IDH1 peptide vaccine. Every receptor here comes from a man aged 35 to 55 with glioma. Both conserved end residues are trimmed from each CDR3.

J,V,CDR3
TRBJ1-6,TRBV27,ASSLSYNSPLH
TRBJ1-1,TRBV5-1,ASSAQQGAGTEAF
TRBJ1-5,TRBV30,AWSVDRIQPQH
TRBJ2-4,TRBV5-4,ASSTTLEGNIQY
TRBJ2-7,TRBV18,ASSPTTGDSEQY
TRBJ1-3,TRBV6-5,ASSGVDSAGNTIY
TRBJ2-7,TRBV6-1,ASSDLAVYEQY
TRBJ1-5,TRBV30,AWSWGDQPQH
TRBJ1-1,TRBV5-6,ASSLVIQREAF
TRBJ2-3,TRBV5-1,ASSLMPSGEGDTQY
TRBJ2-2,TRBV2,ASSGWTAVTGELF
TRBJ2-7,TRBV5-6,ASREWRDSTSFEQY
TRBJ1-1,TRBV6-1,ASRDTNRDTEAF
TRBJ1-2,TRBV30,AWSLAVSNYGYT
TRBJ1-1,TRBV29-1,SVEDQGQGAGRTEAF
TRBJ1-2,TRBV5-4,ASSLGGGNYGYT
TRBJ1-4,TRBV15,ATSRGGQINEKLF
TRBJ1-2,TRBV29-1,SVVSGNGYT
TRBJ2-5,TRBV29-1,SALQGAQETQY
TRBJ2-2,TRBV4-1,ASSLSGTGELF
TRBJ2-1,TRBV10-2,ASAEGEGRQF
TRBJ1-2,TRBV14,ASSRTEGDYGYT
TRBJ1-2,TRBV2,ASSGPRGYGYT
TRBJ1-4,TRBV5-1,ASSLQGRGEKLF
TRBJ1-5,TRBV2,ATRGAYSNQPQH
TRBJ1-5,TRBV6-6,ASRRGDQPQH
TRBJ2-5,TRBV6-1,ASSASGGRETQY
TRBJ2-3,TRBV6-5,ASSYWAGDTQY
TRBJ1-6,TRBV5-1,ASSLVSQGLGSPLH
TRBJ1-4,TRBV6-5,ASSYFVGGNEKLF
TRBJ2-1,TRBV9,ASSVGPQRGNNEQF
TRBJ1-4,TRBV6-6,ASLRGVGEKLF
TRBJ2-5,TRBV2,ASRARQIQETQY
TRBJ2-7,TRBV25-1,ASSYSYEQY
TRBJ2-1,TRBV18,ASSPLPAGGPSSYNEQF
TRBJ2-2,TRBV5-6,ASSLYRGQLNTGELF
TRBJ1-2,TRBV9,ASSPDLAYGYT
TRBJ2-7,TRBV5-1,ASSLGRPPYEQY
TRBJ1-1,TRBV2,ASSPQGNTEAF
TRBJ2-7,TRBV5-1,ASSSGQGAYEQY
TRBJ2-3,TRBV19,ASSFLTSGTDTQY
TRBJ2-2,TRBV5-1,ASSSHPTSLDTGELF
TRBJ2-1,TRBV27,ASSLLSSGGSYNEQF
TRBJ2-5,TRBV2,ASRQAAQETQY
TRBJ1-2,TRBV7-8,ASSLGPGTYGYT
TRBJ2-7,TRBV29-1,SVEDPSSSGGTTYEQY
TRBJ2-5,TRBV6-5,ASSERGQETQY
TRBJ2-7,TRBV5-1,ASSLDGRERAEQY